The 8 T cell receptor beta chains below come from one sample, sequenced in a study of siplizumab effects on memory and regulatory T cells. Here immunoSEQ multiplex PCR was the method, and the copy in TCRdb shows in-frame clones only, minus some. The table has approximately 52,000 clones, 95% to 97% seen once; the top ten hold around 0.66%. Material for sequencing was naive CD4+ T cells sorted from blood. The receptors originated from a human donor in good health.

Note on this clone: Different DNA sequences within this sample yield the same CDR3. The chain recombines TRBV6-5 with TRBJ2-2; D gene uncertain. V lost 0 bases and J lost 5, with 4 bases in between. The CDR3 sequence is 13 residues long. CDR1 is MNHEY, CDR2 SVGAGI, per germline. This CDR3 is CASSYSRTGELFF. CDR3 nucleotide sequence: TGTGCCAGCAGTTACTCGCGTACCGGGGAGCTGTTTTTT.

J is TRBJ1-5 and V is TRBV5-6; D unresolved. The V and J ends lost 3 bases and 4 bases respectively, with 8 bases between them. The CDR3 is 13 residues long. Per the germline V gene, CDR1 is SGHDT and CDR2 is YYEEEE. CDR3 sequence: CASSYYSNQPQHF. In DNA form, the CDR3 reads TGTGCCAGCAGCTACTACTCGAATCAGCCCCAGCATTTT.

The chain employs TRBV7-2 and TRBJ2-3; TRBD2 aligns across 15 bases. Germline loops: CDR1 SGHTA, CDR2 FQGNSA. The V and J ends lost 5 bases and 4 bases, in that order; junction bases with no gene match: 4. The CDR3 is made up of 16 amino acids. The CDR3, as DNA: TGTGCCAGCAGCATAGGACTAGCGGGAGGGGCAGATACGCAGTATTTT. Translating gives CASSIGLAGGADTQYF.

The count of this clone is one. The chain links TRBV7-6 to TRBJ2-3, with 8 bases fitting TRBD1. The CDR3 runs 13 residues. After removal of 6 bases from V and 9 bases from J, the junction contained 8 bases not matched to a gene. Germline lookup yields CDR1 SGHVS and CDR2 FNYEAQ. Here the CDR3 reads CASRQNGQGTQYF. DNA for the CDR3: TGTGCCAGCAGGCAAAACGGACAGGGAACGCAGTATTTT. Using reference TRBV7-6 and TRBJ2-3 for the parts outside the CDR3, the full variable domain is GAGVSQSPRYKVTKRGQDVALRCDPISGHVSLYWYRQALGQGPEFLTYFNYEAQQDKSGLPNDRFSAERPEGSISTLTIQRTEQRDSAMYRCASRQNGQGTQYFGPGTRLTVL.

CDR3 in amino acids: CASSIPPGHSQPQHF. CDR3 in DNA: TGCGCCAGCAGCATTCCCCCGGGACACAGTCAGCCCCAGCATTTT. The rearrangement joins TRBV5-1 to TRBJ1-5; a weak D match, TRBD1 (6 bases). The germline V and J ends were trimmed by 4 bases and 6 bases, with 17 bases remaining between them. The CDR3 runs to 15 residues. In germline, CDR1 is SGHRS, CDR2 YFSETQ.

The genes are TRBV19 and TRBJ1-2; no clear D gene. CDR3 length: 13 residues. Between the trimmed V and J ends, which lost 7 bases and 3 bases, there was a span of 12 bases. Germline V gives CDR1 LNHDA, CDR2 SQIVND (reference sequence). CDR3 sequence: CASTTSSDYGYTF. Here the CDR3 DNA reads TGTGCCAGTACAACCTCATCGGACTATGGCTACACCTTC. The entire variable domain, with the rest obtained from reference TRBV19 and TRBJ1-2, is as follows: DGGITQSPKYLFRKEGQNVTLSCEQNLNHDAMYWYRQDPGQGLRLIYYSQIVNDFQKGDIAEGYSVSREKKESFPLTVTSAQKNPTAFYLCASTTSSDYGYTFGSGTRLTVV.

The V and J genes are TRBV5-1 and TRBJ2-7; D is possibly TRBD1 or TRBD2 (6 bases each). The V gene lost 5 bases and the J gene lost 3 bases, with 27 bases spanning the gap. The CDR3 is 18 residues long. The V gene's germline CDR1 is SGHRS and CDR2 YFSETQ. In DNA form, the CDR3 reads TGCGCCAGCAGGGTTACGGGGGCGACGTCCTTACTACTCTACGAGCAGTACTTC. Translating gives CASRVTGATSLLLYEQYF.

V usage is TRBV7-9 and J usage is TRBJ2-1; 14 bases agree with TRBD2. Germline CDR1 is SEHNR and CDR2 is FQNEAQ (reference sequence). The V segment lost 4 bases and the J segment 8 bases; nucleotides outside the gene matches: 4. This CDR3 is 15 amino acids long. The CDR3 sequence is CASSYGTSGRYEQFF. The DNA for the CDR3 is TGTGCCAGCAGCTACGGGACTAGCGGGAGATATGAGCAGTTCTTC.